Below, one T cell receptor beta chain is given with its context. The data are from a study of blood T cell repertoires in COVID-19. At the level of the study: Italy, Spain and the United States were the sources of the convalescent and acute COVID-19 samples. T cells, B-cell-depleted T cells, or PBMCs provided the cDNA or gDNA that served as material.

Per the authors' pipeline: Cell counts per sample came from amplifying reference gene primers. TCRdb's copy holds only in-frame clones and misses some; the assay was immunoSEQ multiplex PCR. V, J and clone size are those of that table, while D and trimming were read from the DNA. This table has 150,000 to 200,000 clones, around nine tenths appearing once. The ends lost 3 bases at V and 5 bases at J; junction bases unmatched: 18. The CDR3 consists of 18 residues. Germline V gene sequence: CDR1 MNHEY, CDR2 SVGEGT. The TCR was taken from a human donor in a cohort sampled during active COVID-19. Sequencing was carried out using peripheral blood. The chain couples TRBV6-2 or TRBV6-3 to TRBJ2-7, with 8 bases lining up with TRBD1. The DNA of the CDR3 is TGTGCCAGCAGTTATTTAAGGACAGGGTCCATTGGGGCCCACGAGCAGTACTTC. Translated, it gives CASSYLRTGSIGAHEQYF.